One and the same sample provided the 32 T cell receptor beta chains below, sequenced in a study of spatial heterogeneity in lung cancer. The time point was: sample taken at primary tumor resection. Whole RNA from tumor, nontumor lung or frozen PBMC was sequenced unsorted. TCRdb reanalysed the 5' RACE reads using MiXCR and keeps one entry per CDR3 protein. Here the sample spans under 75,000 distinct CDR3 sequences, about 14% being singletons. Sample: PBMCs, taken at surgery. The source of these receptors is a male donor with early-stage non-small cell lung cancer.

This clonotype was counted at least ten times. The genes are TRBV4-2 and TRBJ2-1; D gene uncertain. CDR3 length: 13 amino acids. Germline V gene data show CDR1 as LGHNA and CDR2 as YNFKEQ. Trimming left V 0 bases short and J 6 bases short, with 6 bases between. CDR3 nucleotides: TGTGCCAGCAGCCAAGAGACTTTCAATGAGCAGTTCTTC. This codes for CASSQETFNEQFF.

The rearrangement uses TRBV29-1 and TRBJ2-1; D may match TRBD1 or TRBD2 (5 bases each). The CDR3 has 14 residues. Germline V gene lookup returns CDR1 SQVTM and CDR2 ANQGSEA. V was trimmed by 7 bases and J by 7 bases, leaving 20 bases between them. CDR3 amino acids: CSAWDVTEKNEQFF. CDR3 in DNA: TGCAGCGCATGGGACGTGACGGAAAAAAATGAGCAGTTCTTC.

This clonotype was seen a few times. This chain links TRBV3-1 with TRBJ2-3; TRBD1 is a possible D gene (5 bases). V lost 4 bases, J lost 5 bases, and 16 bases lay in between. This CDR3 spans 15 amino acids. Germline lookup yields CDR1 LGHDT and CDR2 YNNKEL (reference sequence). CDR3 sequence reads: CASSPYPQALDTQYF. In DNA form, the CDR3 reads TGTGCCAGCAGCCCCTACCCACAGGCCTTAGATACGCAGTATTTT.

The chain links TRBV6-6 to TRBJ2-6, with D possibly TRBD1 on 5 matching bases. Germline V lookup: CDR1 MNHNY, CDR2 SVGAGI (reference sequence). V shed 10 bases and J shed 4 bases, with 11 bases lying between them. This CDR3 comprises 13 residues. The CDR3 protein is CAIARAGANVLTF. The CDR3 DNA reads as TGTGCCATCGCCAGGGCCGGGGCCAACGTCCTGACTTTC.

The chain joins TRBV7-6 to TRBJ2-2, with a possible D match to TRBD1 (5 bases). Germline loops: CDR1 SGHVS, CDR2 FNYEAQ. The CDR3 is made up of 12 amino acids. Between the trimmed V and J ends, which lost 5 bases and 7 bases, there was a span of 8 bases. CDR3 residues: CASSRGIGELFF. CDR3 DNA: TGTGCCAGCAGCAGGGGAATCGGGGAGCTGTTTTTT.

This clonotype was picked up a small number of times. The chain combines TRBV27 with TRBJ1-2; 7 bases are a match to TRBD1. The CDR3 is made up of 14 amino acids. After removal of 6 bases from V and 5 bases from J, the junction contained 9 bases not matched to a gene. Germline values: CDR1 MNHEY, CDR2 SMNVEV (reference sequence). The CDR3 protein is CASSRGGAGYGYTF. DNA for the CDR3: TGTGCCAGCAGCCGAGGGGGCGCCGGATATGGCTACACCTTC.

This clonotype was observed at least ten times. V gene TRBV6-2 or TRBV6-3 combines with J gene TRBJ2-2; D unclear. CDR1 MNHEY and CDR2 SVGEGT come from the germline V gene. CDR3 length: 14 amino acids. V was clipped by 6 bases and J by 4 bases, with 12 bases between them. The CDR3 DNA reads as TGTGCCAGCAGCTCTACACCAACCACCGGGGAGCTGTTTTTT. Amino acid sequence: CASSSTPTTGELFF.

This clonotype occurred a few times. J is TRBJ1-1 and V is TRBV7-8; a weak D match, TRBD1 (5 bases). Trimming removed 1 base at V and 6 bases at J, with 15 bases between. Germline V CDR1 and CDR2: SGHVS, FQNEAQ. The CDR3 sequence is 15 residues long. The CDR3 region has the DNA TGTGCCAGCAGCTTAGGGGCAGGGAGCGGCGCTGAAGCTTTCTTT. It encodes CASSLGAGSGAEAFF.

This chain uses TRBV7-8 with TRBJ2-2; either TRBD1 or TRBD2 may fit D (5 bases each). CDR3 size: 19 residues. CDR1 and CDR2 (germline): SGHVS, FQNEAQ. The germline V and J ends were trimmed by 5 bases and 2 bases, with 24 bases remaining between them. CDR3 sequence (DNA): TGTGCCAGCAGCCCCCAGTGGGACCCCGACCCCCATAACACCGGGGAGCTGTTTTTT. Translating it yields CASSPQWDPDPHNTGELFF.

Many counts were recorded for this clonotype. The J gene is TRBJ2-4, the V gene TRBV29-1, with D possibly being TRBD1 or TRBD2 (5 bases each). V gave up 7 bases and J gave up 8 bases, with 18 bases separating them. Germline CDR1 reads SQVTM; CDR2 reads ANQGSEA. The CDR3 totals 13 residues. The CDR3 bases are TGCAGCGGCGGACTTGCAGGGAAGGACATTCAGTACTTC. It yields the protein CSGGLAGKDIQYF.

This clonotype was counted at least ten times. This chain uses TRBV19 with TRBJ2-2, with TRBD1 identical over 8 bases. Germline V gives CDR1 LNHDA, CDR2 SQIVND (reference sequence). V trimming: 6 bases; J trimming: 6 bases; junction bases outside the gene matches: 6. The CDR3 spans 14 residues. The CDR3 DNA sequence: TGTGCCAGTAGGAGGACAGGGTCTGCCGGGGAGCTGTTTTTT. This gives the protein CASRRTGSAGELFF.

There are many counts of this clonotype. V and J are TRBV29-1 and TRBJ2-6, with unresolved D. Between the trimmed V and J ends, which lost 6 bases and 0 bases, there was a span of 12 bases. CDR1 SQVTM and CDR2 ANQGSEA come from the germline V gene. The CDR3 spans 15 residues. The DNA of the CDR3 is TGCAGCGTCTTAGTTCCGCTCTCTGGGGCCAACGTCCTGACTTTC. It specifies CSVLVPLSGANVLTF.

The gene calls are TRBV15 and TRBJ2-1; a possible D gene is TRBD2 (5 bases). Germline V gene sequence: CDR1 LNHNV, CDR2 YYDKDF (reference sequence). This CDR3 is built from 16 residues. V was pared by 1 base and J by 0 bases, with 10 bases between. As DNA, the CDR3 is TGTGCCACCAGCAGAGGTCGGGGAAGCTCCTACAATGAGCAGTTCTTC. It codes for CATSRGRGSSYNEQFF.

This chain joins TRBV9 and TRBJ1-1; possible D gene TRBD1, 6 bases. The CDR3 is 14 residues long. Per the germline V gene, CDR1 is SGDLS and CDR2 is YYNGEE. The V gene lost 4 bases and the J gene lost 0 bases, with 10 bases spanning the gap. CDR3 sequence reads: CASSYGGLNTEAFF. CDR3 bases: TGTGCCAGCAGCTATGGGGGCTTGAACACTGAAGCTTTCTTT.

At least ten counts were recorded for this clonotype. The chain uses TRBV11-1 and TRBJ2-3; D gene uncertain. This CDR3 has 12 amino acids. The germline CDR1 and CDR2 sequences are SGHAT and FQDESV (reference sequence). V was shortened by 4 bases and J by 2 bases, with 4 bases between the two germline ends. The CDR3 loop is CASSSYTDTQYF. DNA of the CDR3: TGTGCCAGCAGCTCCTACACAGATACGCAGTATTTT.

This clonotype is labeled as medium-sized. The chain combines TRBV12-3 or TRBV12-4 with TRBJ2-1; D is unresolved. With 3 bases removed from V and 0 bases from J, the gap between germline ends came to 6 bases. This CDR3 is 14 amino acids long. The DNA of the CDR3 is TGTGCCAGCAGTTTCGGAAGCTCCTACAATGAGCAGTTCTTC. This sequence encodes CASSFGSSYNEQFF.

This clonotype has a handful of counts. The chain has TRBV6-1 and TRBJ2-7; TRBD2 matches at 14 bases. This CDR3 has 19 amino acids. Germline-derived CDR1 and CDR2 are MNHNS and SASEGT. V trimming: 2 bases; J trimming: 7 bases; junction bases outside the gene matches: 16. The CDR3 DNA follows: TGTGCCAGCAGTGAATCTTCGGGACTAGCGGGAGCATCGACTCGGGAGCAGTACTTC. Translating gives CASSESSGLAGASTREQYF.

The table lists this clonotype with a few counts. This rearrangement joins TRBV5-1 to TRBJ1-1; no clear D. The CDR3 runs 13 residues. Trimming left V 4 bases short and J 5 bases short, with 12 bases between. Germline V gene sequence: CDR1 SGHRS, CDR2 YFSETQ. CDR3 sequence reads: CASSVGGETEAFF. CDR3 DNA sequence: TGCGCCAGCAGCGTCGGCGGGGAGACTGAAGCTTTCTTT.

This clonotype was counted many times. The CDR3 DNA follows: TGCAGCGTCCTCACAGGGGTGGCAGATACGCAGTATTTT. Amino acids: CSVLTGVADTQYF. This sequence joins TRBV29-1 and TRBJ2-3; 7 positions agree with TRBD1. The germline gives CDR1 SQVTM, CDR2 ANQGSEA. J gave up 4 bases and V 6 bases, and 7 bases lay outside the gene matches. The CDR3 is made up of 13 amino acids.

This clonotype was found a few times. The rearrangement links TRBV27 to TRBJ1-1; no definite D call. The germline V gene has CDR1 MNHEY and CDR2 SMNVEV (reference sequence). Trimming shortened V by 4 bases and J by 1 base, and 7 bases separated the two germline ends. This CDR3 contains 13 residues. Here the CDR3 DNA reads TGTGCCAGCAGTTCCCGATCGAACACTGAAGCTTTCTTT. Translation: CASSSRSNTEAFF.

This clonotype was seen only a few times. The V and J genes are TRBV27 and TRBJ1-2, with D unclear. The ends were cut back, 6 bases at V and 1 base at J, with 12 bases in the middle. The CDR3 extends over 14 amino acids. In germline, CDR1 is MNHEY, CDR2 SMNVEV (reference sequence). CDR3 sequence: CASREATGNYGYTF. CDR3 in DNA: TGTGCCAGCAGAGAAGCGACGGGTAACTATGGCTACACCTTC.

This clonotype has at least ten counts. This sequence joins TRBV24-1 and TRBJ2-1; D is tentatively TRBD1 or TRBD2 (5 bases each). V was clipped by 5 bases and J by 5 bases, with 18 bases between them. The CDR3 has 16 residues. Germline V gives CDR1 KGHDR, CDR2 SFDVKD. The CDR3 DNA reads as TGTGCCACCAGTGGGCGGATAGGGGACCTACACAATGAGCAGTTCTTC. This gives the protein CATSGRIGDLHNEQFF.

This clonotype was counted ten times or more. The genes are TRBV7-8 and TRBJ1-1; no definite D call. Trimming cost V 1 base and J 1 base, with 7 bases left between them. There are 14 residues in the CDR3. Germline V CDR1 and CDR2: SGHVS, FQNEAQ. The CDR3 region has the DNA TGTGCCAGCAGCTTAGGGGCAGCGAACACTGAAGCTTTCTTT. Its translation: CASSLGAANTEAFF.

The chain has TRBV29-1 and TRBJ2-7, with D possibly called TRBD1 or TRBD2 (6 bases each). The germline V gene encodes CDR1 SQVTM and CDR2 ANQGSEA. The CDR3 length is 12 residues. Trimming removed 7 bases from V and 6 bases from J, with 16 bases in between. The chain's CDR3 is CSGVMGGPEQYF. CDR3 coding DNA: TGCAGCGGCGTTATGGGGGGCCCCGAGCAGTACTTC.

This clonotype was seen more than once but under ten times. This chain joins TRBV15 and TRBJ2-1; TRBD2 agrees at 10 bases. The CDR3 totals 14 residues. The junction had 8 bases not matched to a gene; V was cut back by 6 bases and J by 9 bases. CDR1 LNHNV and CDR2 YYDKDF come from the germline V gene (reference sequence). The CDR3 coding sequence is TGTGCCACCAGGGGAAGCGGGAGGGCCGGTGAGCAGTTCTTC. Protein: CATRGSGRAGEQFF.

With regard to this clonotype: An end of the junction differs from the germline gene, which may be a read error. The rearrangement uses TRBV5-1 and TRBJ1-5, with 8 nucleotides matching TRBD1. Germline values: CDR1 SGHRS, CDR2 YFSETQ. The CDR3 length is 14 residues. For the CDR3, the DNA is TGCGTCAGCAGCGTAGGACAGGGCTCTCAGCCCCAGCATTTT. It encodes CVSSVGQGSQPQHF. The full variable domain, its missing parts supplied by reference TRBV5-1 and TRBJ1-5, is KAGVTQTPRYLIKTRGQQVTLSCSPISGHRSVSWYQQTPGQGLQFLFEYFSETQRNKGNFPGRFSGRQFSNSRSEMNVSTLELGDSALYLCVSSVGQGSQPQHFGDGTRLSIL.

This clonotype has a handful of counts. The chain joins TRBV10-3 to TRBJ2-1, with 9 bases fitting TRBD2. In germline, CDR1 is ENHRY, CDR2 SYGVKD. V dropped 0 bases and J dropped 4; count of bases not matched to a gene: 7. The CDR3 covers 17 residues. This CDR3 reads CAISESKTSGLYNEQFF. For the CDR3, the DNA is TGTGCCATCAGTGAGTCGAAGACTAGCGGACTTTACAATGAGCAGTTCTTC.

The chain couples TRBV12-3 or TRBV12-4 to TRBJ2-7; no firm D call. The length of the CDR3 is 12 residues. Trimming pared 6 bases from V and 6 bases from J, leaving 12 bases between. This CDR3 reads CASSHLDREQYF. The CDR3 coding sequence is TGTGCCAGCAGCCACCTCGACCGCGAGCAGTACTTC.

This clonotype was observed a few times. The genes are TRBV6-6 and TRBJ1-1, with D maybe TRBD1 (6 bases). The CDR3 is 15 residues long. From germline, CDR1 is MNHNY and CDR2 SVGAGI (reference sequence). With 2 bases removed from V and 0 bases from J, the gap between germline ends came to 10 bases. The CDR3 region is CASSYGAGVNTEAFF. The CDR3 DNA reads as TGTGCCAGCAGTTACGGTGCAGGGGTGAACACTGAAGCTTTCTTT.

The chain combines TRBV9 with TRBJ2-3; D is perhaps TRBD2 (6 bases). The V end lost 7 bases, the J end lost 2 bases, and 14 bases lay between the germline ends. Per germline, CDR1 SGDLS and CDR2 YYNGEE. The CDR3 is 14 residues long. The chain's CDR3 is CASAGSGITDTQYF. DNA of the CDR3: TGTGCCAGCGCGGGTAGCGGCATCACAGATACGCAGTATTTT.

This clonotype was observed many times. The chain is built from TRBV2 and TRBJ2-7, with 7 bases matching TRBD2. The germline V gene encodes CDR1 SNHLY and CDR2 FYNNEI. V lost 4 bases and J lost 2; bases outside the gene matches: 2. CDR3 length: 13 amino acids. In DNA form, the CDR3 reads TGTGCCAGCAGTGTGGGGGGGGCCTACGAGCAGTACTTC. Translation: CASSVGGAYEQYF. Looking up the rest from reference TRBV2 and TRBJ2-7 gives the full variable domain: EPEVTQTPSHQVTQMGQEVILRCVPISNHLYFYWYRQILGQKVEFLVSFYNNEISEKSEIFDDQFSVERPDGSNFTLKIRSTKLEDSAMYFCASSVGGAYEQYFGPGTRLTVT.

This clonotype was recorded a few times. The genes are TRBV6-5 and TRBJ2-7; D could derive from TRBD1 or TRBD2 (5 bases each). Trimming removed 5 bases at V and 1 base at J, with 15 bases between. The CDR3 spans 15 residues. The germline V gene encodes CDR1 MNHEY and CDR2 SVGAGI. CDR3 in amino acids: CASSPSGTGSYEQYF. The CDR3, as DNA: TGTGCCAGCAGTCCCTCCGGGACGGGGTCCTACGAGCAGTACTTC.